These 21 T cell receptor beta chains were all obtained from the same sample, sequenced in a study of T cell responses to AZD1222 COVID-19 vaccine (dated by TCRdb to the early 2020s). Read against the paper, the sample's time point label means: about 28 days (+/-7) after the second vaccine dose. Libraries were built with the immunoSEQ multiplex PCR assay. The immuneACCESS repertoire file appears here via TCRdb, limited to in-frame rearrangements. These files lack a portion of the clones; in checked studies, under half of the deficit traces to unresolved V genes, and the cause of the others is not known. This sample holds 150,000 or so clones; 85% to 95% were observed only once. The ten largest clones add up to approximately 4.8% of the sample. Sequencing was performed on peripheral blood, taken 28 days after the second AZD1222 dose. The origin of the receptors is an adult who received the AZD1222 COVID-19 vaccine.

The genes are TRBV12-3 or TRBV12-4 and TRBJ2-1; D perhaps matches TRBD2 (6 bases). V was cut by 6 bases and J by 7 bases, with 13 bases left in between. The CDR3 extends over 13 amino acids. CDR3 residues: CASRTTGVNEQFF. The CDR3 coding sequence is TGTGCCAGCAGAACAACGGGAGTTAATGAGCAGTTCTTC.

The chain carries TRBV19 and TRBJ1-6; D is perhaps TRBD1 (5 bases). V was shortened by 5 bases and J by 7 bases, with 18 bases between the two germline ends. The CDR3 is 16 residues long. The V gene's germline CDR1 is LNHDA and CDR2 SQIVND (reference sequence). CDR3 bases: TGTGCCAGTAGTGCCCAGGGTCAGAACTCAAATTCACCCCTCCACTTT. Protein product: CASSAQGQNSNSPLHF. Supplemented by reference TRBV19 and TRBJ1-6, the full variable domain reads DGGITQSPKYLFRKEGQNVTLSCEQNLNHDAMYWYRQDPGQGLRLIYYSQIVNDFQKGDIAEGYSVSREKKESFPLTVTSAQKNPTAFYLCASSAQGQNSNSPLHFGNGTRLTVT.

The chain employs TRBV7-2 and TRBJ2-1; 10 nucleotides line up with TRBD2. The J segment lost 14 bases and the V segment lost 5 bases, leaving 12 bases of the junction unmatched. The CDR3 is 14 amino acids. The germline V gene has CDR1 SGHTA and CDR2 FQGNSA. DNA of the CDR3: TGTGCCAGCAGCCTTAGCGTACTAGCGGGATTTGAGTTCTTC. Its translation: CASSLSVLAGFEFF.

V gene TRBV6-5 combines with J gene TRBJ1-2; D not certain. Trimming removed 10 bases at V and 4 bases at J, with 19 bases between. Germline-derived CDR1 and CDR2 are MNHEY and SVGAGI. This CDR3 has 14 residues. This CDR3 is CAIGPAGPVYGYTF. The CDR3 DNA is TGTGCCATCGGACCCGCCGGCCCCGTCTATGGCTACACCTTC.

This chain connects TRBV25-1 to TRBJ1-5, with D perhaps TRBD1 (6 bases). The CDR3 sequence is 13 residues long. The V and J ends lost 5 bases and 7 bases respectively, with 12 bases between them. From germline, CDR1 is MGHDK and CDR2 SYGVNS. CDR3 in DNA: TGTGCCAGCAGTAAACAGGGTATCCAGCCCCAGCATTTT. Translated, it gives CASSKQGIQPQHF.

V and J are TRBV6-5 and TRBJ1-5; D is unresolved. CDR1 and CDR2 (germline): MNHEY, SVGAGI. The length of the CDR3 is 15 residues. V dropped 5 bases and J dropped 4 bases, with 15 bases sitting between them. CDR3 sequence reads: CASSTLGRQNQPQHF. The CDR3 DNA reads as TGTGCCAGCAGTACCCTCGGGAGGCAGAATCAGCCCCAGCATTTT.

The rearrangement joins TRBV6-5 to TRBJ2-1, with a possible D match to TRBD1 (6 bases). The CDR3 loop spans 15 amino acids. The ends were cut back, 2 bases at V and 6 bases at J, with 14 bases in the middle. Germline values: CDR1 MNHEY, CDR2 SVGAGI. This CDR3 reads CASSYGGQLTNEQFF. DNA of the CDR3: TGTGCCAGCAGTTACGGTGGACAGCTGACCAATGAGCAGTTCTTC.

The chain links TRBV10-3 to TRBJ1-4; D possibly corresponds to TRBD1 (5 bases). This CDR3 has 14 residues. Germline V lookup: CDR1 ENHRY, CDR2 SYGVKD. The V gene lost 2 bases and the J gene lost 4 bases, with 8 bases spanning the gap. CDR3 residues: CAISEDRINEKLFF. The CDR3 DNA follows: TGTGCCATCAGTGAGGACAGAATTAATGAAAAACTGTTTTTT.

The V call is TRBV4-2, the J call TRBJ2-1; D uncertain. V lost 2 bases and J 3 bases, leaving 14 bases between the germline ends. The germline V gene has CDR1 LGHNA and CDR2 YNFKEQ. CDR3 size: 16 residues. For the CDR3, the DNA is TGTGCCAGCAGCCAACCTGATCTATCTAGCTACAATGAGCAGTTCTTC. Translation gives CASSQPDLSSYNEQFF.

Written as DNA, the CDR3 is TGTGCCAGTAAACTTGCAGAGACTTACTATGGCTACACCTTC. Protein sequence: CASKLAETYYGYTF. J is TRBJ1-2 and V is TRBV19; D remains ambiguous. V was pared by 7 bases and J by 3 bases, with 15 bases between. This CDR3 is 14 amino acids long. Germline V gene data show CDR1 as LNHDA and CDR2 as SQIVND (reference sequence).

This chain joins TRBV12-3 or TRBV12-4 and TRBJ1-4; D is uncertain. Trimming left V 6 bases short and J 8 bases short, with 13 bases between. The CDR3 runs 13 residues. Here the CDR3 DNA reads TGTGCCAGCAGCTTGAAATTTAACGAAAAACTGTTTTTT. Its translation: CASSLKFNEKLFF.

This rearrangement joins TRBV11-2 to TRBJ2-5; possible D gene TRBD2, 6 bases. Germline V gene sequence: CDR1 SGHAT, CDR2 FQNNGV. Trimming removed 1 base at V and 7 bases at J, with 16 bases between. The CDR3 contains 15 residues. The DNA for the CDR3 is TGTGCCAGCAGCTTAGCCCTCACTAGCTGGGGGACCCAGTACTTC. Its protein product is CASSLALTSWGTQYF.

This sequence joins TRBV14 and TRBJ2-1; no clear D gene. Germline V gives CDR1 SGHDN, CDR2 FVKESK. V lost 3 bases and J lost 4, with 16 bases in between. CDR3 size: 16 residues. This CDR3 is CASSHISQVPYNEQFF. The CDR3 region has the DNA TGTGCCAGCAGCCATATTTCTCAGGTCCCTTACAATGAGCAGTTCTTC.

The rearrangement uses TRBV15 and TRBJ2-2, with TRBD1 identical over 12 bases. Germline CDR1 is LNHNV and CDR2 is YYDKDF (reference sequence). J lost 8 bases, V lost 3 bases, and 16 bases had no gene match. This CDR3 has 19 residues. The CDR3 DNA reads TGTGCCACCAGCAGCCTCACGTTGATAGGGACAGGGGGCGAAGGGGAGCTGTTTTTT. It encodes CATSSLTLIGTGGEGELFF.

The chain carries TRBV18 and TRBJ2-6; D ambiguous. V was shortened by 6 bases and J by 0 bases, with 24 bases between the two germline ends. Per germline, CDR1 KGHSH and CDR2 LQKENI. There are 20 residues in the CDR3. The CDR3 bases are TGTGCCAGCTCCCCAATAGCAAAGCAGGTCCTCCGCTCTGGGGCCAACGTCCTGACTTTC. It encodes CASSPIAKQVLRSGANVLTF.

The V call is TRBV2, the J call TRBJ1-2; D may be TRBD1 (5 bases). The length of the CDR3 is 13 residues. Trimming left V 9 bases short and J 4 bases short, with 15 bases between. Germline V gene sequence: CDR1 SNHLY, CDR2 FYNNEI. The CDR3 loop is CASFLTDFYGYTF. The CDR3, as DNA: TGTGCCAGTTTTTTGACAGATTTCTATGGCTACACCTTC.

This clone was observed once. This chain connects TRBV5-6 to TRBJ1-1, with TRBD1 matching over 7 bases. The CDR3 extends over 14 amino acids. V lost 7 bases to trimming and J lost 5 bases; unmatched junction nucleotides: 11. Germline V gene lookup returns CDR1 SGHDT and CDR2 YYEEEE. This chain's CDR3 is CASFGRQGFTEAFF. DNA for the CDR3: TGTGCCAGCTTTGGTAGACAGGGCTTTACTGAAGCTTTCTTT.

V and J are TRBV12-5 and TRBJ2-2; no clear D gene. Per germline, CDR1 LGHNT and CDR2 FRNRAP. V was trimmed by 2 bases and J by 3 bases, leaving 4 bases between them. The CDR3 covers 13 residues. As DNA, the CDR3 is TGTGCTAGTGGTTTGAAGTACACCGGGGAGCTGTTTTTT. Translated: CASGLKYTGELFF.

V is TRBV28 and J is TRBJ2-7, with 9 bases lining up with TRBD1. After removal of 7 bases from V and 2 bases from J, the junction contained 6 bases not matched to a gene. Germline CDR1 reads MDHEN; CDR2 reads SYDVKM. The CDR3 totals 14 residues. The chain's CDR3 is CASKRRDRAYEQYF. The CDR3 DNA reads TGTGCCAGCAAACGACGGGACAGGGCCTACGAGCAGTACTTC.

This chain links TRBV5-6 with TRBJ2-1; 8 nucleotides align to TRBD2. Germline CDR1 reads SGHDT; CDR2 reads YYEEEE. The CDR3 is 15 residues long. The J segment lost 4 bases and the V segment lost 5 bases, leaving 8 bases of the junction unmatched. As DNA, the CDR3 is TGTGCCAGCAGGTTACTAGCGGAGTCTTACAATGAGCAGTTCTTC. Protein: CASRLLAESYNEQFF.

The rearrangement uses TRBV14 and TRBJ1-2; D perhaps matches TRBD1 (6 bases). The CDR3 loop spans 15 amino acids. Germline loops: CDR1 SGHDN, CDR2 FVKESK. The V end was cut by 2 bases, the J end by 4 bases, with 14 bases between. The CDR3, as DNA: TGTGCCAGCAGCCAATCCGCCGGGACACTCTATGGCTACACCTTC. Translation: CASSQSAGTLYGYTF.